The entry below describes one TCR beta chain. The antigen remains undetermined. The data stem from a study of cytomegalovirus exposure and HLA in healthy donors. Across the whole study: Of the donors genotyped, approximately 410 in all, about 76% fell in the Caucasian-associated ancestry cluster. Findings of the study overall: Highest at DRB1 and lowest at HLA-C, TCR association rates differed among HLA loci in a later analysis. Later analysis indicated greater clonal expansion among HLA-associated TCR beta chains than among equally common other chains. Testing in vitro showed a few CMV-associated chains specific for CMV antigens.

Amplification used 60 Vbeta primers and 13 Jbeta primers. This table comes from immunoSEQ multiplex PCR, and its TCRdb copy is limited to in-frame clones, with some not included. The sample lists 200,000 to 250,000 clones, 70% to 90% seen once, with about 7.5% in the top ten. CDR1 and CDR2 (germline): SQVTM, ANQGSEA. Between the trimmed V and J ends, which lost 5 bases and 9 bases, there was a span of 17 bases. This CDR3 has 13 amino acids. The chain links TRBV29-1 to TRBJ2-1, with unresolved D. The source is a woman aged 55 to 70 in good health and CMV-seropositive. Material for sequencing was PBMCs. This chain's CDR3 is CSVTPLVTGEQFF. As DNA, the CDR3 is TGCAGCGTTACTCCCCTGGTGACGGGTGAGCAGTTCTTC.